The clone carrying this T cell receptor (beta chain) has only one observation. The germline CDR1 and CDR2 sequences are SGHTA and FQGNSA. The trim removed 5 bases at V and 10 bases at J, leaving 14 bases unmatched. The CDR3 has 16 residues. Sequencing used immunoSEQ multiplex PCR; TCRdb keeps in-frame clones, though not all of them. The data contain roughly 1,000,000 clones, 70% to 80% of them seen just once; the ten biggest clones take up 0.55% to 0.7%. These data belong to a study of shared clonotypes between healthy human individuals. The V gene is TRBV7-2, the J gene TRBJ1-6, with TRBD1 matching 7 bases. The sample consisted of memory CD4+ T cells from PBMCs. Documented subset: CD45RA-negative fraction. This receptor was taken from a man younger than 35 in good health. Some clones in this sample may be carry-over from other donors' samples. The CDR3 nucleotides are TGTGCCAGCAGCCCCCGACAGGGCCCAGGTCCCTCACCCCTCCACTTT. Translated, it gives CASSPRQGPGPSPLHF.